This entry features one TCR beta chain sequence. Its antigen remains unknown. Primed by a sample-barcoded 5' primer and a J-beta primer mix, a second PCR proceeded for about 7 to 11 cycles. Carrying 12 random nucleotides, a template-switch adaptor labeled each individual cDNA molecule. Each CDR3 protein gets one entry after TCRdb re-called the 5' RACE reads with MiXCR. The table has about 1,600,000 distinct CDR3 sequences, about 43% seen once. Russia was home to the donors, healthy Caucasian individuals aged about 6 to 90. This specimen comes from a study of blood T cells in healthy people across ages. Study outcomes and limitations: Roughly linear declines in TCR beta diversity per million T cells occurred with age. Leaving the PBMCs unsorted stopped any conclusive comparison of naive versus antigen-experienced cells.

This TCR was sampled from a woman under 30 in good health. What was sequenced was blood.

Written as DNA, the CDR3 is TGCGCCAGCAAGTCCGAAAACATTCAGTACTTC. Amino acids: CASKSENIQYF. This chain joins TRBV5-1 and TRBJ2-4; no firm D call. V shed 6 bases and J shed 5 bases, with 6 bases lying between them. Per germline, CDR1 SGHRS and CDR2 YFSETQ. The CDR3 loop spans 11 amino acids.